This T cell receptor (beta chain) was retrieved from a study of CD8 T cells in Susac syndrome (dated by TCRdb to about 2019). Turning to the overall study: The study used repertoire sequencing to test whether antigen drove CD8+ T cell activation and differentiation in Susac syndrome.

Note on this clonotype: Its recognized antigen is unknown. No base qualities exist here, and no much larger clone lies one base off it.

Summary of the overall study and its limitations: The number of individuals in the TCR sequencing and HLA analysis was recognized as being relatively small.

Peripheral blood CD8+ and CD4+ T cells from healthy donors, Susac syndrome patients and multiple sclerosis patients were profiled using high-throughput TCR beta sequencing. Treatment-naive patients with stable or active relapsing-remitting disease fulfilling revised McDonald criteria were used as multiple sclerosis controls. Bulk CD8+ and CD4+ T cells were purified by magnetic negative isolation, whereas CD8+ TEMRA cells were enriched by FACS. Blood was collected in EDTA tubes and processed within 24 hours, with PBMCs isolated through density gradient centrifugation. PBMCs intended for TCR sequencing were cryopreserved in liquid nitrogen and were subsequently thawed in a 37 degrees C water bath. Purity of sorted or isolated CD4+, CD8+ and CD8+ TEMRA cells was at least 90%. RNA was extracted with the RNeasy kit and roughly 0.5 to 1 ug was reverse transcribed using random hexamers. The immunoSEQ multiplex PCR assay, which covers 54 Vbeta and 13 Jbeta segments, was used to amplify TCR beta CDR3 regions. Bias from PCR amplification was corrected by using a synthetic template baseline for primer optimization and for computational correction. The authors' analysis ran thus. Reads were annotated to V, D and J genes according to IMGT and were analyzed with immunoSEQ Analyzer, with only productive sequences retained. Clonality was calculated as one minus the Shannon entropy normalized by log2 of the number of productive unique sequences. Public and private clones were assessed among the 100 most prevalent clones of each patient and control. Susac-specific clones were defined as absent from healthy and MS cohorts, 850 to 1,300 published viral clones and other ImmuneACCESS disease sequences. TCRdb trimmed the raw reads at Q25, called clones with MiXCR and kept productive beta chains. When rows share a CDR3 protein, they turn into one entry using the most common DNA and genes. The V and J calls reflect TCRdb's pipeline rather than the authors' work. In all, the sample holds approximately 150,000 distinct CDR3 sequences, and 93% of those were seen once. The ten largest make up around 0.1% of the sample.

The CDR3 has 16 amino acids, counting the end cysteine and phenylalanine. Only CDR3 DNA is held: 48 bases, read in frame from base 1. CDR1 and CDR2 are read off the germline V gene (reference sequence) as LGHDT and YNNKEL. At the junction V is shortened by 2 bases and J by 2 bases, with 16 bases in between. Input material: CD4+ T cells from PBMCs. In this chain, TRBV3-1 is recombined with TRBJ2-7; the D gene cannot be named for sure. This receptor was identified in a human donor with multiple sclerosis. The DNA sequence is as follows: TGTGCCAGCAGCCAATATGGCCTGGCAACCACCTACGAGCAGTACTTC. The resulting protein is CASSQYGLATTYEQYF.